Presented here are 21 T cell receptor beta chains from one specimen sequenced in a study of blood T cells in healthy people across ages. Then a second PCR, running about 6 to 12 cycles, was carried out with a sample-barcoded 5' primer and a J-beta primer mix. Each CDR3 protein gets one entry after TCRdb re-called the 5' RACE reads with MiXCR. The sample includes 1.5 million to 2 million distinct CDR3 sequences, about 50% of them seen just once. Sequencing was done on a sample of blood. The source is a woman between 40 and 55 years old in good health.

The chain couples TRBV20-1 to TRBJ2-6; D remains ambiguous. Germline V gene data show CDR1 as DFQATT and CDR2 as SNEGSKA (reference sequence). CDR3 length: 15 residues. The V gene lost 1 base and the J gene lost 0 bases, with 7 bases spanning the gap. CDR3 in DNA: TGCAGTGCTAGAGCGGTGTACTCTGGGGCCAACGTCCTGACTTTC. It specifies CSARAVYSGANVLTF.

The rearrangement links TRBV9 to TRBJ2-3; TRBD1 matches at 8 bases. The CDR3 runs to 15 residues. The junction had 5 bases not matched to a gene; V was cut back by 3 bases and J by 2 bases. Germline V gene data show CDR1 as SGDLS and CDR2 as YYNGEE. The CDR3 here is CASSDRGVSTDTQYF. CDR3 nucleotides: TGTGCCAGCAGCGACAGGGGGGTGTCCACAGATACGCAGTATTTT.

The CDR3 region is CASSQDSPGSYNEQFF. The CDR3 DNA is TGTGCCAGCAGCCAAGATTCCCCCGGATCATACAATGAGCAGTTCTTC. The V and J genes are TRBV4-2 and TRBJ2-1; no clear D. Germline CDR1 reads LGHNA; CDR2 reads YNFKEQ. The ends were cut back, 0 bases at V and 4 bases at J, with 13 bases in the middle. The CDR3 extends over 16 amino acids.

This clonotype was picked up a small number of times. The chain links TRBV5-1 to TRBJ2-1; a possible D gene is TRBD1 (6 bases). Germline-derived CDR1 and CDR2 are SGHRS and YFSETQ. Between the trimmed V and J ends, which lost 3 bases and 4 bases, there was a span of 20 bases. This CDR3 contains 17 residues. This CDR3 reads CASSSYRTESLYNEQFF. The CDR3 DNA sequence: TGCGCCAGCAGCTCTTACAGGACAGAAAGTCTTTACAATGAGCAGTTCTTC.

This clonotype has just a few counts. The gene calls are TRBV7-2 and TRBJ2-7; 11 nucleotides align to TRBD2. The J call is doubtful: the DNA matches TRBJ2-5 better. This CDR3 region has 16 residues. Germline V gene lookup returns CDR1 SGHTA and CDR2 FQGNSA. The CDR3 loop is CASNTPGLAAQETQYF. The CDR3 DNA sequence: TGTGCCAGCAATACCCCGGGACTAGCGGCCCAAGAGACCCAGTACTTC.

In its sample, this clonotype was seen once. The CDR3 region is CASSYSTSGGASNEQYF. The CDR3 DNA reads as TGTGCCAGCAGTTACTCGACTAGCGGGGGGGCAAGCAATGAGCAGTACTTC. J is TRBJ2-7 and V is TRBV6-5, with TRBD2 matching 14 bases. After removal of 0 bases from V and 7 bases from J, the junction contained 8 bases not matched to a gene. The CDR3 covers 17 residues. Germline V lookup: CDR1 MNHEY, CDR2 SVGAGI.

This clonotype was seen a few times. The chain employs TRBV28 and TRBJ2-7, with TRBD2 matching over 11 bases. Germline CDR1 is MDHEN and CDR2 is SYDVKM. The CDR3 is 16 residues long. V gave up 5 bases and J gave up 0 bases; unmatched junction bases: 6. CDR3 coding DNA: TGTGCCAGCAGTACACTAGCGGGGGAGATCTCCTACGAGCAGTACTTC. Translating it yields CASSTLAGEISYEQYF.

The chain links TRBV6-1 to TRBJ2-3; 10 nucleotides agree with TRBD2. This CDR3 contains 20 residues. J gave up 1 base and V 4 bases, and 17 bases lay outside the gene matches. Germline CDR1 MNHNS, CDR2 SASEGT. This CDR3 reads CASSGSPGLARVRRTDTQYF. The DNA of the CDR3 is TGTGCCAGCAGTGGAAGTCCGGGACTAGCGAGGGTACGACGCACAGATACGCAGTATTTT.

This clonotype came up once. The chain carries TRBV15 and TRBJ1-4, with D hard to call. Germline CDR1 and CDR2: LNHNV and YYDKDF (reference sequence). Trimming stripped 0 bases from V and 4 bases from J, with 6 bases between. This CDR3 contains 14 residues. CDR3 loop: CATSRDSDNEKLFF. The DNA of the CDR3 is TGTGCCACCAGCAGAGACAGCGATAATGAAAAACTGTTTTTT.

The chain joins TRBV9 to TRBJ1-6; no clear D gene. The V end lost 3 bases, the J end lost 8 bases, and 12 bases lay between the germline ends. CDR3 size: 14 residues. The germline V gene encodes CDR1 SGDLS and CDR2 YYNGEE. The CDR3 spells CASSDQVEDSPLHF. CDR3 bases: TGTGCCAGCAGCGACCAGGTAGAGGATTCACCCCTCCACTTT. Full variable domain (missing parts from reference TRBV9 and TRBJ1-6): DSGVTQTPKHLITATGQRVTLRCSPRSGDLSVYWYQQSLDQGLQFLIQYYNGEERAKGNILERFSAQQFPDLHSELNLSSLELGDSALYFCASSDQVEDSPLHFGNGTRLTVT.

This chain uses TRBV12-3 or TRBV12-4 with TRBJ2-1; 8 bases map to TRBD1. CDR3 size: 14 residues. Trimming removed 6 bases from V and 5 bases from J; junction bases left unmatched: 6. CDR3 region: CASRSTGDDNEQFF. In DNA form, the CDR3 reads TGTGCCAGCAGGTCGACAGGGGATGACAATGAGCAGTTCTTC.

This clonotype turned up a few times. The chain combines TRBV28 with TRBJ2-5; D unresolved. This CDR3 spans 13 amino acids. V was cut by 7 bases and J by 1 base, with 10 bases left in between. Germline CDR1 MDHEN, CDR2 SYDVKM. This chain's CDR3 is CASNSGSQETQYF. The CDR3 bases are TGTGCCAGCAATAGTGGGTCCCAAGAGACCCAGTACTTC. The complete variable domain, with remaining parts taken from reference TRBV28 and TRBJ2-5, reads DVKVTQSSRYLVKRTGEKVFLECVQDMDHENMFWYRQDPGLGLRLIYFSYDVKMKEKGDIPEGYSVSREKKERFSLILESASTNQTSMYLCASNSGSQETQYFGPGTRLLVL.

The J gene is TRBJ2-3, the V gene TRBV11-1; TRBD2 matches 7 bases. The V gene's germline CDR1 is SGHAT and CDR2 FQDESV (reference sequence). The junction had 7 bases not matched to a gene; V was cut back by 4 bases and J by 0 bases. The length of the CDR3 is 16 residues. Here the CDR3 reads CASSSRGGSSTDTQYF. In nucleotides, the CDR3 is TGTGCCAGCAGCTCTAGGGGCGGGAGTAGCACAGATACGCAGTATTTT.

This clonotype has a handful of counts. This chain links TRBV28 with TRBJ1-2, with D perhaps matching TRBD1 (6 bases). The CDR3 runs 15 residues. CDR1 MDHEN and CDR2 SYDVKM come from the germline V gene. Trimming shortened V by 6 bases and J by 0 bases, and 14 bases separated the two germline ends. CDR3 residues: CASRERTETNYGYTF. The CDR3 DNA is TGTGCCAGCAGAGAAAGGACAGAGACTAACTATGGCTACACCTTC.

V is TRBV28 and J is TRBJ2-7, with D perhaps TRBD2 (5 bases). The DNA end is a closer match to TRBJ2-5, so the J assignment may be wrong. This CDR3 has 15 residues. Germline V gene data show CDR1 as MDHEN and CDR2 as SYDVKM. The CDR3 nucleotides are TGTGCCAGCAGTTTCGCCCGGGGATCACTGGAGACCCAGTACTTC. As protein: CASSFARGSLETQYF.

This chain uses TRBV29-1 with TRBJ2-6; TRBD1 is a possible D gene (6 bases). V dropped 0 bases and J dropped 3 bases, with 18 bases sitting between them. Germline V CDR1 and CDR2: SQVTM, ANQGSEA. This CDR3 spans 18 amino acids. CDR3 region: CSVEEGARGSGGANVLTF. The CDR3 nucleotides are TGCAGCGTTGAAGAGGGGGCCAGGGGATCTGGTGGGGCCAACGTCCTGACTTTC.

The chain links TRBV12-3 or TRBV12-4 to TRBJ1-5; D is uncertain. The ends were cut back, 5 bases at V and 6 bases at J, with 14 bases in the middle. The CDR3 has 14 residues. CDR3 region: CASSGTLAFQPQHF. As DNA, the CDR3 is TGTGCCAGCAGTGGAACCCTTGCCTTTCAGCCCCAGCATTTT.

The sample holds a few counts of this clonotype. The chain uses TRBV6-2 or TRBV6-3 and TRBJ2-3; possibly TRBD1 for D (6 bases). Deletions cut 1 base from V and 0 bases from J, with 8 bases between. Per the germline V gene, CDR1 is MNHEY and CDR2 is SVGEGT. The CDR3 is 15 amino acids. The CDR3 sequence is CASSYWDTSTDTQYF. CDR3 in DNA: TGTGCCAGCAGTTACTGGGACACGAGCACAGATACGCAGTATTTT.

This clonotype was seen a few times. CDR3 in amino acids: CASSVDSFGYEQYF. The CDR3 DNA follows: TGCGCCAGCTCCGTTGACAGCTTCGGTTACGAGCAGTACTTC. The chain is built from TRBV5-1 and TRBJ2-7, with D possibly being TRBD1 (5 bases). The V end lost 7 bases, the J end lost 4 bases, and 18 bases lay between the germline ends. CDR3 size: 14 residues. CDR1 and CDR2 from the germline V gene are SGHRS and YFSETQ. Full variable domain (remainder filled in from reference TRBV5-1 and TRBJ2-7): KAGVTQTPRYLIKTRGQQVTLSCSPISGHRSVSWYQQTPGQGLQFLFEYFSETQRNKGNFPGRFSGRQFSNSRSEMNVSTLELGDSALYLCASSVDSFGYEQYFGPGTRLTVT.

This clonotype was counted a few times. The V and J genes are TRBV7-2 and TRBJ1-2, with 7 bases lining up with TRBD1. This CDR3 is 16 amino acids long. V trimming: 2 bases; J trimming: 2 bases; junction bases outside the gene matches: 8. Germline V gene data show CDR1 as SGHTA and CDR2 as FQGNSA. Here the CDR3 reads CASSLMGQTLNYGYTF. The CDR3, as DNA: TGTGCCAGCAGCTTAATGGGACAGACCTTAAACTATGGCTACACCTTC.

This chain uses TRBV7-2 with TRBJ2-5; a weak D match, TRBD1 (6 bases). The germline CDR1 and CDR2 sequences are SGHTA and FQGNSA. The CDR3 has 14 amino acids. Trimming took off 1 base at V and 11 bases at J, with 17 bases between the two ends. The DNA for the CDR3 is TGTGCCAGCAGCTTAGAGTTAGGGGGAAATGAGCAGTACTTC. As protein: CASSLELGGNEQYF.